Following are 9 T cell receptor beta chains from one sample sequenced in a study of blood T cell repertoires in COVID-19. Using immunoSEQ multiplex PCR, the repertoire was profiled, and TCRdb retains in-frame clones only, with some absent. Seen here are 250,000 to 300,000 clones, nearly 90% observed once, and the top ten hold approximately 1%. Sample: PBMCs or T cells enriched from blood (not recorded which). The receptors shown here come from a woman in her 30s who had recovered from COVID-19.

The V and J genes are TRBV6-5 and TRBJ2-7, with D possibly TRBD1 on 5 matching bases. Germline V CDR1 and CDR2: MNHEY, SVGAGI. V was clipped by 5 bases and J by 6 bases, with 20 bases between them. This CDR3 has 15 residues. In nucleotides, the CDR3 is TGTGCCAGCAGTCACCACGACAGACCCCCTACCGAGCAGTACTTC. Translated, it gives CASSHHDRPPTEQYF.

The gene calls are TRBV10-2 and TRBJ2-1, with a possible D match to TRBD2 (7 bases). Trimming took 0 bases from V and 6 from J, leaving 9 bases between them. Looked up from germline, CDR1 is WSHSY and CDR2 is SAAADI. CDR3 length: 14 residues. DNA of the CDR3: TGCGCCAGCAGTGAGTCGGGGGGGCTCAATGAGCAGTTCTTC. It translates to CASSESGGLNEQFF.

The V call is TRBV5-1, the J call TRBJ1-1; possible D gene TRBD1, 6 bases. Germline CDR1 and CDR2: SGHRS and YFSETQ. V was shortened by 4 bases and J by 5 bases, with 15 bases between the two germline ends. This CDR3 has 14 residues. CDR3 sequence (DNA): TGCGCCAGCAGCCTGCTACCTCAGGGGACTGAAGCTTTCTTT. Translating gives CASSLLPQGTEAFF.

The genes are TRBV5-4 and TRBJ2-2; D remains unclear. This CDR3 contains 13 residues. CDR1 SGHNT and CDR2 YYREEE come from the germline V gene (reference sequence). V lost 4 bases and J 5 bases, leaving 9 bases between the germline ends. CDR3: CASSLKITGELFF. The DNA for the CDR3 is TGTGCCAGCAGCCTTAAAATTACCGGGGAGCTGTTTTTT. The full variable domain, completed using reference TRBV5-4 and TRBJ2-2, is ETGVTQSPTHLIKTRGQQVTLRCSSQSGHNTVSWYQQALGQGPQFIFQYYREEENGRGNFPPRFSGLQFPNYSSELNVNALELDDSALYLCASSLKITGELFFGEGSRLTVL.

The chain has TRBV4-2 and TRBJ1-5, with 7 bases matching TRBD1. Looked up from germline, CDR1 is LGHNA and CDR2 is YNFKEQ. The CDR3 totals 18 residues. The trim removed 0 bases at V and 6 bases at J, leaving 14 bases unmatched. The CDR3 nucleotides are TGTGCCAGCAGCCAAGATGAGCTAAGGGGGCGCGGGGTTCAGCCCCAGCATTTT. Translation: CASSQDELRGRGVQPQHF.

DNA for the CDR3: TGTGCCAGCAGCCAACAACATAAACGGGAGGGCTCCTACGAGCAGTACTTC. This sequence encodes CASSQQHKREGSYEQYF. The J gene is TRBJ2-7, the V gene TRBV3-1 (or the pseudogene TRBV3-2), with 8 positions matching TRBD2. Germline V gives CDR1 LGHDT, CDR2 YNNKEL (reference sequence). The CDR3 consists of 17 residues. Trimming at V came to 2 bases and at J to 0 bases, leaving 9 bases not matched to a gene.

The CDR3 here is CASQRDGGNQPQHF. In DNA, the CDR3 is TGTGCCAGCCAACGGGATGGGGGCAATCAGCCCCAGCATTTT. The gene calls are TRBV7-3 and TRBJ1-5; D not resolved. Trimming removed 8 bases from V and 2 bases from J, with 13 bases in between. This CDR3 is 14 amino acids long. Germline lookup yields CDR1 SGHTA and CDR2 FQGTGA.

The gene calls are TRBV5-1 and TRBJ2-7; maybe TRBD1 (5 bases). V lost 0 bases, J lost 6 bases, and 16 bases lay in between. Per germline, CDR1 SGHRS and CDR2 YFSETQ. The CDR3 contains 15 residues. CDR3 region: CASSLVQGPYGEQYF. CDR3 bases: TGCGCCAGCAGCTTGGTCCAGGGCCCTTATGGCGAGCAGTACTTC.

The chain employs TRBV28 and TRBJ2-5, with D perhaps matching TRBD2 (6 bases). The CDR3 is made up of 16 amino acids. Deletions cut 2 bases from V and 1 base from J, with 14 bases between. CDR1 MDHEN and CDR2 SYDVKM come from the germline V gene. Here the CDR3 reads CASSLMGRGTQETQYF. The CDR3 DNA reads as TGTGCCAGCAGTTTAATGGGACGGGGGACCCAAGAGACCCAGTACTTC.